One and the same sample provided the 15 T cell receptor beta chains below, sequenced in a study of cytomegalovirus exposure and HLA in healthy donors (dated by TCRdb to about 2017). The library relied on the immunoSEQ multiplex PCR assay. The multiplex PCR relied on a mix of 60 forward primers for TCR Vbeta segments and 13 reverse primers for TCR Jbeta segments. This immuneACCESS table, as held by TCRdb, lists in-frame sequences with V and J called but not all clones. Of the missing ones, under half trace to an unresolved V gene in checked studies; the others have no known cause. A total of 200,000 to 250,000 clones appear in this sample, roughly 90% of them only once. The ten largest clones capture 0.9% to 1.1% of the sample. Sequencing input: PBMCs. The receptors stem from a woman younger than 30 in good health and CMV-seronegative.

This rearrangement joins TRBV5-4 to TRBJ1-4; TRBD1 agrees at 8 bases. Germline CDR1 reads SGHNT; CDR2 reads YYREEE (reference sequence). V trimming: 4 bases; J trimming: 7 bases; junction bases outside the gene matches: 9. The CDR3 is 15 amino acids. The CDR3 nucleotides read TGTGCCAGCAGCCTCTTCGGGACAGGTGTTGAAAAACTGTTTTTT. This translates into CASSLFGTGVEKLFF.

The CDR3, as DNA: TGTGCCATCAGTGAGTCAGGGGGCAGTTCCTACGAGCAGTACTTC. Its translation: CAISESGGSSYEQYF. The chain joins TRBV10-3 to TRBJ2-7, with 7 bases that match TRBD1. CDR1 is ENHRY and CDR2 is SYGVKD in the germline V gene. Trimming at V came to 0 bases and at J to 1 base, leaving 3 bases not matched to a gene. CDR3 length: 15 amino acids.

The chain joins TRBV13 to TRBJ2-7; 10 bases map to TRBD2. Losses at the gene ends were 5 bases for V and 4 bases for J; bases not matched to a gene: 8. CDR3 size: 15 residues. The germline gives CDR1 PRHDT, CDR2 FYEKMQ (reference sequence). CDR3 sequence (DNA): TGTGCCAGCAGCCAGAGGACTAGCGGATCATACGAGCAGTACTTC. This encodes CASSQRTSGSYEQYF.

The chain links TRBV7-3 to TRBJ2-1; TRBD2 agrees at 12 bases. The ends lost 0 bases at V and 8 bases at J; junction bases unmatched: 8. The CDR3 consists of 17 residues. Germline V CDR1 and CDR2: SGHTA, FQGTGA. The CDR3 loop reads CASSLTPGLAGSDEQFF. CDR3 bases: TGTGCCAGCAGCTTAACGCCCGGACTAGCGGGATCTGATGAGCAGTTCTTC.

The V gene is TRBV6-6, the J gene TRBJ2-1; 7 bases agree with TRBD2. The CDR3 sequence is 15 residues long. Germline loops: CDR1 MNHNY, CDR2 SVGAGI (reference sequence). J lost 5 bases, V lost 8 bases, and 12 bases had no gene match. The CDR3 coding sequence is TGTGCCAGCGCCTTGGGTTCGGGGGGACACAATGAGCAGTTCTTC. It codes for CASALGSGGHNEQFF.

The chain recombines TRBV7-9 with TRBJ2-7; no reliable D call. The germline gives CDR1 SEHNR, CDR2 FQNEAQ (reference sequence). The CDR3 sequence is 13 residues long. Trimming stripped 3 bases from V and 6 bases from J, with 12 bases between. The CDR3 loop reads CASSFLEESEQYF. In DNA, the CDR3 is TGTGCCAGCAGCTTCCTCGAGGAGTCCGAGCAGTACTTC.

The rearrangement links TRBV2 to TRBJ1-1; D not certain. V dropped 6 bases and J dropped 6 bases, with 14 bases sitting between them. The length of the CDR3 is 13 residues. Germline CDR1 reads SNHLY; CDR2 reads FYNNEI. CDR3 in DNA: TGTGCCAGCAGGCGTTCTGGTGCCGCTGAAGCTTTCTTT. This gives the protein CASRRSGAAEAFF.

The J gene is TRBJ2-3, the V gene TRBV5-6, with 10 bases aligning to TRBD2. Germline CDR1 and CDR2: SGHDT and YYEEEE. After removal of 2 bases from V and 2 bases from J, the junction contained 5 bases not matched to a gene. CDR3 length: 16 amino acids. The CDR3 coding sequence is TGTGCCAGCAGCTTCCGTAGCGGGGGGAACACAGATACGCAGTATTTT. Protein product: CASSFRSGGNTDTQYF.

The chain joins TRBV2 to TRBJ2-5, with D perhaps TRBD2 (6 bases). The V gene's germline CDR1 is SNHLY and CDR2 FYNNEI. The ends were cut back, 3 bases at V and 3 bases at J, with 14 bases in the middle. The CDR3 extends over 15 amino acids. As DNA, the CDR3 is TGTGCCAGCAGTGACTCGATAGCGGTCAAAGAGACCCAGTACTTC. It specifies CASSDSIAVKETQYF.

The gene calls are TRBV9 and TRBJ2-3, with a possible D match to TRBD2 (6 bases). V lost 2 bases, J lost 2 bases, and 15 bases lay in between. The CDR3 consists of 16 residues. Germline lookup yields CDR1 SGDLS and CDR2 YYNGEE. As DNA, the CDR3 is TGTGCCAGCAGCGTGGGGCTAGCGAAACACACAGATACGCAGTATTTT. It codes for CASSVGLAKHTDTQYF. Using reference TRBV9 and TRBJ2-3 for the parts outside the CDR3, the full variable domain is DSGVTQTPKHLITATGQRVTLRCSPRSGDLSVYWYQQSLDQGLQFLIQYYNGEERAKGNILERFSAQQFPDLHSELNLSSLELGDSALYFCASSVGLAKHTDTQYFGPGTRLTVL.

The V call is TRBV7-6, the J call TRBJ2-7, with 9 nucleotides matching TRBD2. J gave up 4 bases and V 1 base, and 2 bases lay outside the gene matches. Germline V lookup: CDR1 SGHVS, CDR2 FNYEAQ. The CDR3 has 14 amino acids. The CDR3 sequence is CASSLERGEYEQYF. As DNA, the CDR3 is TGTGCCAGCAGCTTAGAGCGGGGGGAATACGAGCAGTACTTC.

The rearrangement uses TRBV5-1 and TRBJ2-7, with a weak D call TRBD2 (6 bases). Germline CDR1 SGHRS, CDR2 YFSETQ. Trimming pared 4 bases from V and 1 base from J, leaving 21 bases between. This CDR3 contains 17 residues. The CDR3 is CASSPGSGVGKSYEQYF. CDR3 coding DNA: TGCGCCAGCAGCCCGGGCTCGGGGGTCGGGAAGTCCTACGAGCAGTACTTC. Full variable domain (remainder filled in from reference TRBV5-1 and TRBJ2-7): KAGVTQTPRYLIKTRGQQVTLSCSPISGHRSVSWYQQTPGQGLQFLFEYFSETQRNKGNFPGRFSGRQFSNSRSEMNVSTLELGDSALYLCASSPGSGVGKSYEQYFGPGTRLTVT.

The chain links TRBV6-5 to TRBJ1-3, with D perhaps TRBD1 (5 bases). Looked up from germline, CDR1 is MNHEY and CDR2 is SVGAGI. This CDR3 is built from 15 residues. Trimming stripped 7 bases from V and 2 bases from J, with 15 bases between. The CDR3 is CASTRDSGPGNTIYF. Written as DNA, the CDR3 is TGTGCCAGCACCCGGGACTCGGGCCCTGGAAACACCATATATTTT.

The chain employs TRBV2 and TRBJ2-7; D call uncertain. This CDR3 spans 14 amino acids. Germline V CDR1 and CDR2: SNHLY, FYNNEI. Trimming shortened V by 4 bases and J by 7 bases, and 17 bases separated the two germline ends. The CDR3 DNA reads TGTGCCAGCAGTGTGAGGCTGACGGGTTCTGAGCAGTACTTC. This encodes CASSVRLTGSEQYF.

This CDR3 reads CASSHPSGLSSYNEQFF. CDR3 DNA: TGCGCCAGCAGCCACCCTAGCGGGCTGAGCTCCTACAATGAGCAGTTCTTC. J is TRBJ2-1 and V is TRBV4-1, with 8 bases identical to TRBD2. V was clipped by 3 bases and J by 0 bases; unmatched bases: 7. The CDR3 is made up of 17 amino acids. Germline V gives CDR1 MGHRA, CDR2 YSYEKL.